Shown below are 5 T cell receptor beta chains from a single sample sequenced in a study of blood T cell repertoires in COVID-19. Sequenced by immunoSEQ multiplex PCR; TCRdb stores in-frame clones only, minus some. This table has about 52,000 clones, 86% appearing once. The specimen sequenced was peripheral blood. The source is a woman older than 75 with acute or convalescent COVID-19.

V gene TRBV7-2 combines with J gene TRBJ1-6, with TRBD1 matching over 7 bases. The CDR3 is 13 amino acids. Germline CDR1 reads SGHTA; CDR2 reads FQGNSA. Losses at the gene ends were 4 bases for V and 10 bases for J; bases not matched to a gene: 4. This chain's CDR3 is CASSSGTASPLHF. The CDR3 nucleotides are TGTGCCAGCAGCTCCGGGACAGCATCACCCCTCCACTTT. The variable domain in full, completed from reference TRBV7-2 and TRBJ1-6, reads GAGVSQSPSNKVTEKGKDVELRCDPISGHTALYWYRQSLGQGLEFLIYFQGNSAPDKSGLPSDRFSAERTGGSVSTLTIQRTQQEDSAVYLCASSSGTASPLHFGNGTRLTVT.

This chain connects TRBV5-1 to TRBJ2-3; maybe TRBD2 (6 bases). This CDR3 is 14 amino acids long. V lost 4 bases and J 4 bases, leaving 13 bases between the germline ends. CDR1 and CDR2 from the germline V gene are SGHRS and YFSETQ. DNA of the CDR3: TGCGCCAGCAGCGTTGGGGGGTCCTCAGATACGCAGTATTTT. The encoded protein is CASSVGGSSDTQYF. Full variable domain (remainder filled in from reference TRBV5-1 and TRBJ2-3): KAGVTQTPRYLIKTRGQQVTLSCSPISGHRSVSWYQQTPGQGLQFLFEYFSETQRNKGNFPGRFSGRQFSNSRSEMNVSTLELGDSALYLCASSVGGSSDTQYFGPGTRLTVL.

This chain uses TRBV6-2 or TRBV6-3 with TRBJ1-2; D gene unclear. With 0 bases removed from V and 8 bases from J, the gap between germline ends came to 7 bases. This CDR3 is built from 12 residues. Per germline, CDR1 MNHEY and CDR2 SVGEGT. CDR3 DNA sequence: TGTGCCAGCAGTTACTCCCTCCGGGGCTACACCTTC. Amino acid sequence: CASSYSLRGYTF.

The chain carries TRBV19 and TRBJ2-1; TRBD2 matches 12 bases. Unmatched junction bases numbered 10, after V lost 5 bases and J lost 11 bases. Germline V CDR1 and CDR2: LNHDA, SQIVND (reference sequence). This CDR3 is built from 15 residues. CDR3 coding DNA: TGTGCCAGTAGTGATGGGAGGCTAGCGGGAGGGAAGCAGTTCTTC. Its translation is CASSDGRLAGGKQFF.

The rearrangement joins TRBV11-2 to TRBJ2-1, with 7 bases lining up with TRBD2. This CDR3 has 15 residues. J was trimmed by 7 bases and V by 0 bases; bases with no gene match: 6. Germline V gives CDR1 SGHAT, CDR2 FQNNGV. The CDR3 DNA is TGTGCCAGCAGCTTAGATGGCGGGAGAAGGAATGAGCAGTTCTTC. Translating it yields CASSLDGGRRNEQFF.